A selection of T cell receptor beta chains follows, all from one sample in a study of T-cell reconstitution after alpha-beta-depleted transplantation in children. TCRdb reprocessed the PCR reads with MiXCR, giving one entry per CDR3 protein. The profile shows 750,000 to 950,000 distinct CDR3 sequences, 15% to 20% of them singletons. The sample was PBMCs, mostly from graft donor cells, taken 360 days after TCRalphabeta/CD19-depleted stem cell transplant. These receptors were collected from a male patient younger than 18 who had a stem cell transplant for acute lymphoblastic leukemia, so the T cells may come from the graft donor. Each CDR3 is given with its conserved first and last residue. The order of the fields is D gene, V gene, clone size, J gene, CDR3 DNA, CDR3 protein. The D gene is left open where the match is weak. Not every row has a clone size; where given, it reads once, few, many or a size class.

>NA|TRBV29-1|NA|TRBJ2-3
TGCAGCGTTTCCCCTCACGATACGCAGTATTTT
CSVSPHDTQYF
>NA|TRBV9|few|TRBJ1-6
TGTGCCAGCAGCGTATCACAGAGCTCCTATAATTCACCCCTCCACTTT
CASSVSQSSYNSPLHF
>NA|TRBV5-6|NA|TRBJ2-7
TGTGCCAGCAGCTTGGAGGTGGGCTACGAGCAGTACTTC
CASSLEVGYEQYF
>NA|TRBV4-1|NA|TRBJ1-6
TGCGCCAGCAGCCAAGTTCGGGAGGTTAATTCACCCCTCCACTTT
CASSQVREVNSPLHF
>NA|TRBV7-9|few|TRBJ2-7
TGTGCCAGCAGCTCCCATACCTACGAGCAGTACTTC
CASSSHTYEQYF
>NA|TRBV2|many|TRBJ2-2
TGTGCCAGCAGTGTGATGGAGAACACCGGGGAGCTGTTTTTT
CASSVMENTGELFF
>NA|TRBV20-1|NA|TRBJ2-7
TGCAGTGCAAGCGACACCCTCTCCTACGAGCAGTACTTC
CSASDTLSYEQYF
>NA|TRBV12-3/TRBV12-4|NA|TRBJ1-4
TGTGCCAGCAGTTACCGGAATGAAAAACTGTTTTTT
CASSYRNEKLFF
>NA|TRBV7-9|few|TRBJ2-7
TGTGCCAGCAGCCCTGCGGTGGGGGTTCTTTACGAGCAGTACTTC
CASSPAVGVLYEQYF
>TRBD1|TRBV11-2|NA|TRBJ1-5
TGTGCCAGCAGCTTAGAAGCCCACAGGGGCTATAGCAATCAGCCCCAGCATTTT
CASSLEAHRGYSNQPQHF
>NA|TRBV9|few|TRBJ2-5
TGTGCCAGCAGCCCAGGTCAAGCGGACCAGTACTTC
CASSPGQADQYF
>TRBD1|TRBV4-2|NA|TRBJ2-1
TGTGCCAGCAGCCGCCGCGAGGGGGGACAGGGGGCGGGAGTGTCTCGGAATGAGCAGTTCTTC
CASSRREGGQGAGVSRNEQFF
>NA|TRBV11-2|few|TRBJ2-1
TGTGCCAGCAGGTTCCTCGCCCCTAGCGACTACAATGAGCAGTTCTTC
CASRFLAPSDYNEQFF
>TRBD2|TRBV6-1|many|TRBJ2-3
TGTGCCACCGCCCTGACTAGCGGCCTTCTCACAGATACGCAGTATTTT
CATALTSGLLTDTQYF
>NA|TRBV11-2|few|TRBJ2-2
TGTGCCAGCAGCTTCAGGGATGCCGCCACCGGGGAGCTGTTTTTT
CASSFRDAATGELFF
>TRBD2|TRBV27|NA|TRBJ2-1
TGTGCCAGCAGTTTATCGTGGGGACTAGACCCCTACAATGAGCAGTTCTTC
CASSLSWGLDPYNEQFF
>NA|TRBV28|few|TRBJ1-5
TGTGCCAGCAGTTTAACCCGAGCAGGGTATAGCAATCAGCCCCAGCATTTT
CASSLTRAGYSNQPQHF
>NA|TRBV7-9|many|TRBJ1-5
TGTGCCAGCAGTCGCGCAGGGGGCAATCAGCCCCAGCATTTT
CASSRAGGNQPQHF
>TRBD2|TRBV7-9|many|TRBJ2-5
TGTGCCAGCAGCCAACTAGCGGGAAGGGAGACCCAGTACTTC
CASSQLAGRETQYF
>NA|TRBV6-5|NA|TRBJ1-5
TGTGCCAGCAGTTACCTGAACTCTGATCAGCCCCAGCATTTT
CASSYLNSDQPQHF
>TRBD2|TRBV4-1|NA|TRBJ2-3
TGCGCCAGCAGGGCTAGCGGGAGGACTACAGATACGCAGTATTTT
CASRASGRTTDTQYF
>NA|TRBV19|few|TRBJ2-5
TGTGCCAGTAGGTTACAGGGAACAGAGACCCAGTACTTC
CASRLQGTETQYF
>NA|TRBV30|few|TRBJ2-1
TGTGCCTGGAGTGGGGGGACCCACGGGGTCCACAATGAGCAGTTCTTC
CAWSGGTHGVHNEQFF
>NA|TRBV5-1|NA|TRBJ1-6
TGCGCCAGCAGCTTGGGGACAGAGAGCTCCTATAATTCACCCCTCCACTTT
CASSLGTESSYNSPLHF
>NA|TRBV20-1|few|TRBJ2-1
TGCAGTGCTAGGAACAATGAGCAGTTCTTC
CSARNNEQFF
>NA|TRBV11-2|NA|TRBJ2-2
TGTGCCAGCAGCCCCCCTCTAACCTACACCGGGGAGCTGTTTTTT
CASSPPLTYTGELFF
>NA|TRBV12-3/TRBV12-4|few|TRBJ1-4
TGTGCCAGCAGCGTGACGGCCGGTAGGGAAAAACTGTTTTTT
CASSVTAGREKLFF
>NA|TRBV4-1|few|TRBJ1-4
TGCGCCAGCAGCCATCCCGAAAGGGAGACTAATGAAAAACTGTTTTTT
CASSHPERETNEKLFF
>NA|TRBV5-6|many|TRBJ2-3
TGTGCCAGCAGCCCGGTGGCGGCAGATACGCAGTATTTT
CASSPVAADTQYF
>NA|TRBV4-1|few|TRBJ1-4
TGCGCCAGCAGCCAAGGTCAGGACCCTAATGAAAAACTGTTTTTT
CASSQGQDPNEKLFF
>NA|TRBV12-3/TRBV12-4|NA|TRBJ2-7
TGTGCCAGCAGCCGAATGGCGGGTTTCAACGAGCAGTACTTC
CASSRMAGFNEQYF
>TRBD2|TRBV4-1|few|TRBJ2-2
TGCGCCAGCAGCCAATGGACTAGCGGGACCGGGGAGCTGTTTTTT
CASSQWTSGTGELFF
>NA|TRBV12-3/TRBV12-4|few|TRBJ2-2
TGTGCCAGCACCCGGAGCGCCCGGTCGAACACCGGGGAGCTGTTTTTT
CASTRSARSNTGELFF
>NA|TRBV5-1|few|TRBJ2-1
TGCGCCAGCAGCATGGACACATTTGAGCAGTTCTTC
CASSMDTFEQFF
>NA|TRBV19|NA|TRBJ2-1
TGTGCCAGTAGTATCCCGGGACCACCTTACAATGAGCAGTTCTTC
CASSIPGPPYNEQFF
>NA|TRBV12-3/TRBV12-4|NA|TRBJ2-7
TGTGCCGTCGCGAGGTCTGACTACGAGCAGTACTTC
CAVARSDYEQYF
>TRBD2|TRBV5-1|NA|TRBJ2-7
TGCGCCAGCACTTTCACCGGGACTAGCGGGTCCTGGGCCTACGAGCAGTACTTC
CASTFTGTSGSWAYEQYF
>NA|TRBV4-2|NA|TRBJ2-7
TGTGCCAGCAGCCAAGCGTCATTGAGTTCCTACGAGCAGTACTTC
CASSQASLSSYEQYF
>NA|TRBV20-1|few|TRBJ2-7
TGCAGTGCTAGAGATCGGACAGAATCCTACGAGCAGTACTTC
CSARDRTESYEQYF
>NA|TRBV9|many|TRBJ2-1
TGTGCCAGCAGCGTATCGGGGTATGGGTCCTACAATGAGCAGTTCTTC
CASSVSGYGSYNEQFF
>NA|TRBV30|NA|TRBJ1-5
TGTGCCTGGAGTGTCTGGACAGCTAATCAGCCCCAGCATTTT
CAWSVWTANQPQHF
>TRBD1|TRBV5-1|NA|TRBJ1-2
TGCGCCAGCAGCTGGACAGGGGAAGGGACCTATGGCTACACCTTC
CASSWTGEGTYGYTF
>NA|TRBV11-2|NA|TRBJ1-3
TGTGCCAGCAGCCCCTGGACAGACTCTGGAAACACCATATATTTT
CASSPWTDSGNTIYF
>TRBD1|TRBV11-1|many|TRBJ2-6
TGTGCCAGCAGCTTAGCCCTGGGACAGCGAACCGATTCTGGGGCCAACGTCCTGACTTTC
CASSLALGQRTDSGANVLTF